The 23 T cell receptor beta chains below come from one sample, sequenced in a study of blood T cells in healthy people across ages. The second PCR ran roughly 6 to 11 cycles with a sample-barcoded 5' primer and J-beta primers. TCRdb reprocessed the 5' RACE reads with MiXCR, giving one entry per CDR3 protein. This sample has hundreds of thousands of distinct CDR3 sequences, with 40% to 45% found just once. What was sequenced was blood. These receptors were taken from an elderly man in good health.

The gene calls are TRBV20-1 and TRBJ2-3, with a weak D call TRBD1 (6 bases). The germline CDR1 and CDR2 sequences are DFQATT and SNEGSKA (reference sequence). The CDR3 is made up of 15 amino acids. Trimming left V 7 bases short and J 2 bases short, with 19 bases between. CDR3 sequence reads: CSVPEGRGSTDTQYF. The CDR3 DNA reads TGCAGTGTTCCTGAGGGCAGGGGATCCACAGATACGCAGTATTTT.

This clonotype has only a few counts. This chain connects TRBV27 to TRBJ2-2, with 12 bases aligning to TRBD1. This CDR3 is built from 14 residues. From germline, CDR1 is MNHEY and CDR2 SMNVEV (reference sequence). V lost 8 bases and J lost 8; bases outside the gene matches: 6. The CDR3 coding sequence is TGTGCCAGCCTGGGACAGGGGGCGGGAGGGGAGCTGTTTTTT. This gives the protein CASLGQGAGGELFF.

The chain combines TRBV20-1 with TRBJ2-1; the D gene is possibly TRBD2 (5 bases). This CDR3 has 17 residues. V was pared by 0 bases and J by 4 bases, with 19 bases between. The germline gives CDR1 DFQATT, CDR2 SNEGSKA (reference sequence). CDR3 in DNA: TGCAGTGCTAGAGATGAAGAACGTGGGAGTTTGTACAATGAGCAGTTCTTC. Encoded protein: CSARDEERGSLYNEQFF.

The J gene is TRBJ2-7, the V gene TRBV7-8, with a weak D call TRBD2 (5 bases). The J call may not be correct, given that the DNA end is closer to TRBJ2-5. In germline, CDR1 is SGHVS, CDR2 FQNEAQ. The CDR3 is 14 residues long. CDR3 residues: CASTSGRLGRTQYF. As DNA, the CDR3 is TGTGCCAGCACCTCTGGACGGCTTGGGAGGACCCAGTACTTC.

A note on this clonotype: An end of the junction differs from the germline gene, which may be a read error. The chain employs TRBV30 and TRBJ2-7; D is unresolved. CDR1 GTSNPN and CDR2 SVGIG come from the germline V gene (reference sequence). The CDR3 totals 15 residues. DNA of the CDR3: TGTGCCTGGACCCATAGAAGTTTAAGCTCCTACGGGCAGTACTTC. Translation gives CAWTHRSLSSYGQYF.

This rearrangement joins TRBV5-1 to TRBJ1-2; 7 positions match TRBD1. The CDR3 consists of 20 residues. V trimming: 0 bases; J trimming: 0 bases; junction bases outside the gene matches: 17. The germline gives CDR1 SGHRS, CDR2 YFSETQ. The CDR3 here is CASSLDRGPSMVSANYGYTF. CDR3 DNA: TGCGCCAGCAGCTTGGACAGGGGCCCCTCCATGGTTTCGGCTAACTATGGCTACACCTTC.

Written as DNA, the CDR3 is TGCGCCAGCAGCCCTGGGACCACAGATACGCAGTATTTT. It specifies CASSPGTTDTQYF. J is TRBJ2-3 and V is TRBV5-1, with D possibly being TRBD1 or TRBD2 (5 bases each). Trimming left V 4 bases short and J 2 bases short, with 8 bases between. CDR3 length: 13 residues. Germline CDR1 is SGHRS and CDR2 is YFSETQ.

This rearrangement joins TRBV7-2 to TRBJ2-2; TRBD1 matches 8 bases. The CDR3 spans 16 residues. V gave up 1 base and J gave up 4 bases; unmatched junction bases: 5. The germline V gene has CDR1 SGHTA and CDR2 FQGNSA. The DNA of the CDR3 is TGTGCCAGCAGCTTAGGGACAGGGCCGGCCACCGGGGAGCTGTTTTTT. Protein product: CASSLGTGPATGELFF.

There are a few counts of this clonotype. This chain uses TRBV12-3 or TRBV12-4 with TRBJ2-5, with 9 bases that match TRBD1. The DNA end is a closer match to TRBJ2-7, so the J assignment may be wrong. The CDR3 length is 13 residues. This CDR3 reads CASSYRGQGEQYF. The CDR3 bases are TGTGCCAGCAGTTACAGGGGGCAAGGCGAGCAGTACTTC.

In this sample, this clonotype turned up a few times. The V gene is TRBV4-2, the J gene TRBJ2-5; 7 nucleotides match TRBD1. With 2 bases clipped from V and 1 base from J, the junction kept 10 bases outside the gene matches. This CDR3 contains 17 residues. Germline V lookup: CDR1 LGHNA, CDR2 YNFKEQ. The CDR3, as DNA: TGTGCCAGCAGCCAAAACAAGGGGGCGCGATCCCAAGAGACCCAGTACTTC. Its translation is CASSQNKGARSQETQYF.

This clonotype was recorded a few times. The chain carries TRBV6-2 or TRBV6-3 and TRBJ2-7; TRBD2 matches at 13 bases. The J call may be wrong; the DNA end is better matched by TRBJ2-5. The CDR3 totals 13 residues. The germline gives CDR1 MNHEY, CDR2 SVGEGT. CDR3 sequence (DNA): TGTGCCAGCAGTTGGACTAGCGGGGGGACCCAGTACTTC. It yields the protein CASSWTSGGTQYF.

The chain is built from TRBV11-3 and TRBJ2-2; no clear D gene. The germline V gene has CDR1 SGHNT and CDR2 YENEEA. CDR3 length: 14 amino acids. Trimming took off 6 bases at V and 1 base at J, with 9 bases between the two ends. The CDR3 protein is CASSIVGNTGELFF. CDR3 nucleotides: TGTGCCAGCAGTATAGTCGGGAACACCGGGGAGCTGTTTTTT.

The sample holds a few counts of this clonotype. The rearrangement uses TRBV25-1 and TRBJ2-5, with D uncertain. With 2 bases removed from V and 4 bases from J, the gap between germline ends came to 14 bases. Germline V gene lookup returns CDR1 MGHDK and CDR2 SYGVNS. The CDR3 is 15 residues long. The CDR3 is CASSEHNPLGETQYF. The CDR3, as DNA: TGTGCCAGCAGTGAACACAACCCCCTGGGAGAGACCCAGTACTTC.

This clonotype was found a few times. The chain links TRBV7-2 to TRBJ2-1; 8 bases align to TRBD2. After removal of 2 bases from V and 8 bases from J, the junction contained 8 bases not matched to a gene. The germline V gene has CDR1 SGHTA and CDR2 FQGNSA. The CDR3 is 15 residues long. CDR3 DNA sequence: TGTGCCAGCAGCTTAAGGGTGCCGGGAGGGTATGAGCAGTTCTTC. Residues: CASSLRVPGGYEQFF.

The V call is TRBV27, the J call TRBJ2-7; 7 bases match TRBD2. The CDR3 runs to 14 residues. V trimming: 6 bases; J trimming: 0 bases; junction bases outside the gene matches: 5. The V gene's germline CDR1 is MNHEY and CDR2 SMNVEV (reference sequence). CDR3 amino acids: CASRGRESSYEQYF. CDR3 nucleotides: TGTGCCAGCAGGGGGAGGGAGAGCTCCTACGAGCAGTACTTC.

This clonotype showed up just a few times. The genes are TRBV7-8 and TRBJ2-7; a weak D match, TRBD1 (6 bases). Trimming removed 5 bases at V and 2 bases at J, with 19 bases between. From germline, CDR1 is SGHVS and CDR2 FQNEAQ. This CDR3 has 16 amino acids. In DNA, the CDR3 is TGTGCCAGCAGCCAACTCGCAATAGGACAGCCCTACGAGCAGTACTTC. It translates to CASSQLAIGQPYEQYF.

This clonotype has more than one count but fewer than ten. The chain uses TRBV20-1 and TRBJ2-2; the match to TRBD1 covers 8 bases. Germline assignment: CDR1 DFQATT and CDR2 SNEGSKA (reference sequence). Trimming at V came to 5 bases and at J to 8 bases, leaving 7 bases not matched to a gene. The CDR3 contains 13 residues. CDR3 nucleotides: TGCAGTGCTGACCAGACAGGGGCTGGGGAGCTGTTTTTT. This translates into CSADQTGAGELFF.

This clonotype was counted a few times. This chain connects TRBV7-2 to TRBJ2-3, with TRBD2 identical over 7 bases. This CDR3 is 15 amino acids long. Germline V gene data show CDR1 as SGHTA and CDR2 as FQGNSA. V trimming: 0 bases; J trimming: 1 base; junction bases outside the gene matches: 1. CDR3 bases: TGTGCCAGCAGCTTAGCCACTAGCGGCACAGATACGCAGTATTTT. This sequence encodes CASSLATSGTDTQYF.

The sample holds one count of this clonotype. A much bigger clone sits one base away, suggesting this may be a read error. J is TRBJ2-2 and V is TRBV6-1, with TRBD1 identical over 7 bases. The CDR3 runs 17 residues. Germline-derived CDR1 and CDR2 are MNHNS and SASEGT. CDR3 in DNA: TGTGCCTGCAGTGAAATCCCTCCGGGACAGCTAACCGGGGAGCTGTTTTTT. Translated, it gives CACSEIPPGQLTGELFF.

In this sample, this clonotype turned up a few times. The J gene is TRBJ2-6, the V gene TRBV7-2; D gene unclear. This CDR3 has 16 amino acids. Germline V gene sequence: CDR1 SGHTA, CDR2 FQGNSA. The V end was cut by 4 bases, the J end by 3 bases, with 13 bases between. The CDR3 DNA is TGTGCCAGCAGCTCCTCTATACTTGGTGGGGCCAACGTCCTGACTTTC. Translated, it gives CASSSSILGGANVLTF.

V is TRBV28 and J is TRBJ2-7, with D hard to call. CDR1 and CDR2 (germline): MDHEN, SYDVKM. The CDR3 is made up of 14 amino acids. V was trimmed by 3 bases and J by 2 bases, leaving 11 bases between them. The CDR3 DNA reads TGTGCCAGCAGTTTGGACCATATAGCCTACGAGCAGTACTTC. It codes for CASSLDHIAYEQYF.

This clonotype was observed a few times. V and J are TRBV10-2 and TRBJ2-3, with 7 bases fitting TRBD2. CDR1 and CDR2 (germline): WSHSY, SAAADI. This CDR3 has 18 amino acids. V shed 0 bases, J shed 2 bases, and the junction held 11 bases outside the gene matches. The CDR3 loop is CASSESIAGGTNTDTQYF. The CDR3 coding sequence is TGCGCCAGCAGTGAGTCGATCGCTGGCGGGACTAACACAGATACGCAGTATTTT.

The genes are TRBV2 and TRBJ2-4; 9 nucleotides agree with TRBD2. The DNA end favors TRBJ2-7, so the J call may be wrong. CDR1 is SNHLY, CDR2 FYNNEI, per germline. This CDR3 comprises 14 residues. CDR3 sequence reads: CASSEVGLADEQYF. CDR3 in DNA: TGTGCCAGCAGTGAAGTGGGACTAGCCGACGAGCAGTACTTC.